The 11 T cell receptor beta chains given below trace back to one sample, sequenced in a study of graft-versus-host responses after intestinal transplantation. The table came from immunoSEQ multiplex PCR; TCRdb's copy has only in-frame clones and leaves some out. The sample contains approximately 100,000 clones, roughly 93% of which appear only once. No antigen has been identified for these receptors. The material sequenced was unstimulated CD8+ T cells sorted from spleen or lymph node cells, taken before intestinal transplant. These receptors all stem from a human donor who received an intestinal transplant.

This chain connects TRBV15 to TRBJ1-1, with 7 bases aligning to TRBD1. This CDR3 spans 14 amino acids. V lost 4 bases to trimming and J lost 4 bases; unmatched junction nucleotides: 6. CDR1 LNHNV and CDR2 YYDKDF come from the germline V gene (reference sequence). In DNA, the CDR3 is TGTGCCACCAGCAAGGGGGCGGGGAGCACTGAAGCTTTCTTT. It codes for CATSKGAGSTEAFF. The complete variable domain, with remaining parts taken from reference TRBV15 and TRBJ1-1, reads DAMVIQNPRYQVTQFGKPVTLSCSQTLNHNVMYWYQQKSSQAPKLLFHYYDKDFNNEADTPDNFQSRRPNTSFCFLDIRSPGLGDTAMYLCATSKGAGSTEAFFGQGTRLTVV.

This clone appeared a single time. The rearrangement links TRBV6-1 to TRBJ2-7; no firm D call. Germline V lookup: CDR1 MNHNS, CDR2 SASEGT. V gave up 4 bases and J gave up 4 bases, with 11 bases separating them. The CDR3 has 13 amino acids. CDR3 sequence (DNA): TGTGCCAGCAGTGCTCGAGTGGTTTACGAGCAGTACTTC. Encoded protein: CASSARVVYEQYF.

CDR3 amino acids: CASSSANRTDLMETQYF. CDR3 bases: TGTGCCAGCAGCTCAGCGAACCGGACGGATCTTATGGAGACCCAGTACTTC. This chain uses TRBV13 with TRBJ2-5; D is uncertain. Germline lookup yields CDR1 PRHDT and CDR2 FYEKMQ (reference sequence). There are 17 residues in the CDR3. Trimming shortened V by 4 bases and J by 5 bases, and 23 bases separated the two germline ends.

The chain combines TRBV7-9 with TRBJ2-3; TRBD2 agrees at 9 bases. This CDR3 has 15 amino acids. J gave up 2 bases and V 5 bases, and 5 bases lay outside the gene matches. CDR1 is SEHNR, CDR2 FQNEAQ, per germline (reference sequence). In DNA, the CDR3 is TGTGCCAGCAGCCAAAGCGGGGGGACCACAGATACGCAGTATTTT. It translates to CASSQSGGTTDTQYF.

V and J are TRBV5-5 and TRBJ2-3; TRBD1 agrees at 9 bases. The CDR3 has 16 residues. Trimming took 4 bases from V and 2 from J; bases not matched to a gene: 8. CDR1 SGHKS and CDR2 YYEKEE come from the germline V gene (reference sequence). The CDR3 here is CASSPGQGPSTDTQYF. For the CDR3, the DNA is TGTGCCAGCAGCCCTGGACAGGGGCCTTCCACAGATACGCAGTATTTT.

CDR3 loop: CASSVGLSSYEQYF. The CDR3 DNA sequence: TGTGCCAGCAGCGTAGGACTAAGCTCCTACGAGCAGTACTTC. The V and J genes are TRBV9 and TRBJ2-7, with D possibly TRBD2 on 5 matching bases. Per germline, CDR1 SGDLS and CDR2 YYNGEE. There are 14 residues in the CDR3. V gave up 0 bases and J gave up 0 bases, with 7 bases separating them. The entire variable domain, with the rest obtained from reference TRBV9 and TRBJ2-7, is as follows: DSGVTQTPKHLITATGQRVTLRCSPRSGDLSVYWYQQSLDQGLQFLIQYYNGEERAKGNILERFSAQQFPDLHSELNLSSLELGDSALYFCASSVGLSSYEQYFGPGTRLTVT.

The chain employs TRBV6-5 and TRBJ2-2; either TRBD1 or TRBD2 may fit D (5 bases each). Germline CDR1 MNHEY, CDR2 SVGAGI. The CDR3 has 13 amino acids. Deletions cut 5 bases from V and 7 bases from J, with 11 bases between. The CDR3 is CASSGGGFGELFF. The CDR3 DNA sequence: TGTGCCAGCAGTGGGGGTGGTTTCGGGGAGCTGTTTTTT.

The chain uses TRBV13 and TRBJ2-7, with D possibly being TRBD1 (6 bases). The CDR3 runs to 15 residues. Germline CDR1 is PRHDT and CDR2 is FYEKMQ (reference sequence). The V end was cut by 0 bases, the J end by 1 base, with 10 bases between. The CDR3 region has the DNA TGTGCCAGCAGCTTAGGCGGGGACACTTCCTACGAGCAGTACTTC. As protein: CASSLGGDTSYEQYF.

The V call is TRBV27, the J call TRBJ2-7; TRBD2 aligns across 8 bases. Per the germline V gene, CDR1 is MNHEY and CDR2 is SMNVEV (reference sequence). The CDR3 length is 16 residues. The V segment lost 0 bases and the J segment 1 base; nucleotides outside the gene matches: 5. The CDR3 reads CASSLSPPGGSYEQYF. CDR3 bases: TGTGCCAGCAGTTTATCTCCACCGGGGGGGTCCTACGAGCAGTACTTC.

The rearrangement links TRBV9 to TRBJ2-1, with TRBD2 identical over 7 bases. The CDR3 extends over 17 amino acids. CDR1 SGDLS and CDR2 YYNGEE come from the germline V gene. J gave up 0 bases and V 0 bases, and 6 bases lay outside the gene matches. The CDR3 bases are TGTGCCAGCAGCGTAGCGGTCGCGGGGGACTCCTACAATGAGCAGTTCTTC. Its translation: CASSVAVAGDSYNEQFF.

This clone was seen once. The V gene is TRBV5-3, the J gene TRBJ1-2; D may be TRBD1 (5 bases). TRBV5-3 is reported as an ORF; its role is uncertain. The ends were cut back, 4 bases at V and 5 bases at J, with 21 bases in the middle. CDR3 size: 16 residues. Here the CDR3 DNA reads TGTGCCAGAAGCATGCGCCTTGGGGGTCGGGTGTATGGCTACACCTTC. The encoded protein is CARSMRLGGRVYGYTF.